This record looks at one T cell receptor (beta chain) sequence and its context. Clones were read by immunoSEQ multiplex PCR, and TCRdb kept only the in-frame ones, dropping some. The sample lists approximately 190,000 clones, nearly 90% occurring once. The source of the sample is a study of blood T cell repertoires in COVID-19. The receptor's source is a middle-aged woman who had recovered from COVID-19. The sequenced sample was peripheral blood.

CDR3 nucleotides: TGTGCCAGCAGCTTAGGCGGGTCAGGGGGCACTGAAGCTTTCTTT. Protein sequence: CASSLGGSGGTEAFF. The gene calls are TRBV7-8 and TRBJ1-1; 7 positions agree with TRBD1. This CDR3 region has 15 residues. V trimming: 1 base; J trimming: 4 bases; junction bases outside the gene matches: 6. In germline, CDR1 is SGHVS, CDR2 FQNEAQ.